This T cell receptor (beta chain) was found in a study of cytotoxic CD8 clonotypes in ibrutinib-treated CLL (dated by TCRdb to the early 2020s). The study in broad terms: In this cohort, approximately 15 patients were treatment-naive and ten to eleven were relapsed/refractory, while 17 to 18 had unmutated IGHV. Longitudinal samples were available for about 30% of the 86 trial participants. Cryopreserved peripheral blood mononuclear cells were collected at three points: before therapy, at response, and at either sustained remission or disease progression. On average, each sample yielded approximately 250,000 productive templates and under 95,000 productive rearrangements. The response samples were drawn at a median of roughly twelve months into treatment, with a range of roughly 6 to 36 months. Responses were partial in about 25 patients and complete in 2; after median about 63 months follow-up, roughly 14 stayed in remission and 12 progressed. The full study reports these points: An increase in clonality was observed at ibrutinib response, with clonality remaining stable during sustained remission and falling back toward baseline at progression. Sampling times were not matched between patients in sustained remission and patients whose disease was progressing, and lymph node repertoires were not examined. At baseline, clonality was higher than in age-matched healthy donors and showed a strong correlation with circulating CD8+ T-cell counts. Public clonotypes were rare and either contracted or stayed stable during treatment, and the rise in clonality at ibrutinib response reflected the expansion of private clonotypes.

From a lookup of the germline V gene (reference sequence), CDR1 and CDR2 are SGHKS and YYEKEE. The CDR3 covers 12 residues, taking in both the cysteine and the phenylalanine. The CDR3 DNA has 36 bases and is translated from base 1. Cut back by 1 base and 4 bases, the V and J ends lie 4 bases apart. For TCR beta library preparation, roughly 2.1 micrograms of genomic DNA were isolated from cryopreserved PBMCs. Longitudinal blood samples from CLL patients on ibrutinib monotherapy underwent high-throughput TCR beta sequencing. Patients were enrolled in a phase 2 open-label single-center ibrutinib monotherapy trial. Each clonotype received, on average, around 10x coverage in deep resolution sequencing performed on a MiSeq, where the target depth lay between 1 in 1 million and 1 in 200,000 T cells. The immunoSEQ hsTCRB Kit was used to generate TCR beta libraries. Per the source publication's procedure: ImmunoSEQ Data Assistant and ImmunoSEQ Analyzer were used for data analysis, and V, D and J genes were assigned according to IMGT definitions. Clonality, with values ranging from 0 to 1, was calculated as one minus the normalized Shannon entropy of productive rearrangement frequencies. Only overrepresented clonotypes making up at least 0.05% of each patient's repertoire were included in the public clonotype analysis. Roughly 12 age-matched healthy donor repertoires from immuneACCESS were used as controls for clonality. TCRdb obtained this table from immuneACCESS and retained in-frame rearrangements with V and J assigned. These tables miss some clones; where compared with another copy, unresolved V genes account for less than half of the shortfall, and the remainder is unexplained. V and J calls and clone size are those listed in that table; D and trimming were worked out from the DNA. For this sample there are around 91,000 clones; 86% appear just once. The ten largest account for over 5% of the sample.

As regards this clone: No antigen is known for it. No quality values exist for individual bases; no much larger clone is one base distant.

Specimen: PBMCs, collected before ibrutinib treatment. This clonotype was obtained from a human donor with chronic lymphocytic leukemia. The sequence joins TRBV5-5 to TRBJ2-3; the D gene identity is not certain. The DNA reads TGTGCCAGCAGCTTGAATTCAGATACGCAGTATTTT. This yields the protein CASSLNSDTQYF.